This TCR beta chain was profiled in a study of blood T cells in healthy people across ages. For the second PCR, which ran for roughly 6 to 11 cycles, a sample-barcoded 5' primer and a J-beta primer mix were used. Sequencing of every sample gave 2.5 million or more CDR3-containing paired-end reads. In TCRdb, the 5' RACE reads were re-called with MiXCR into one record per CDR3 protein. This table has over a million distinct CDR3 sequences, 45% appearing once. CDR3 size: 15 residues. The trim removed 3 bases at V and 5 bases at J, leaving 6 bases unmatched. Per the germline V gene, CDR1 is MNHEY and CDR2 is SMNVEV (reference sequence).

This TCR derives from a woman aged 55-69 years in good health. The gene calls are TRBV27 and TRBJ2-1; 8 positions match TRBD2. Material for sequencing was blood. CDR3 DNA: TGTGCCAGCAGTTTGCCGGGAGGGAGCCACAATGAGCAGTTCTTC. Its protein is CASSLPGGSHNEQFF.